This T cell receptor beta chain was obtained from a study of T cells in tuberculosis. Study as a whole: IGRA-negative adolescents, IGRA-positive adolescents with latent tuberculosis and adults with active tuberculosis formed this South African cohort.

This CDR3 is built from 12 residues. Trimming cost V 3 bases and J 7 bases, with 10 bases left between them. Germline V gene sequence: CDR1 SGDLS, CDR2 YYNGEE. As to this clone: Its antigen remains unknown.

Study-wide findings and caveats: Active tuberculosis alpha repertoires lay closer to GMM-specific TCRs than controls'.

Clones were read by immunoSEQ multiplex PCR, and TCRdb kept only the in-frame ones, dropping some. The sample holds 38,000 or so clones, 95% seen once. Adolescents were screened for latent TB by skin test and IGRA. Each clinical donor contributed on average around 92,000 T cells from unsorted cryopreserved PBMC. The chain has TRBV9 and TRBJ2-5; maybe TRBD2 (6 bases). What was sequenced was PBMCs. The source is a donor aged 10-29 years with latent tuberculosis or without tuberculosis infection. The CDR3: CASSDGGLTQYF. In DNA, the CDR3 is TGTGCCAGCAGCGATGGGGGGTTGACCCAGTACTTC.